Listed here are 28 T cell receptor beta chains from one sample, sequenced in a study of blood T cell repertoires in COVID-19 (TCRdb year 2020). Libraries were constructed by the immunoSEQ multiplex PCR assay. Held by TCRdb, this immuneACCESS table contains in-frame sequences only and omits some clones. Under half of the omission traces to an unresolved V gene where checked; the cause of the rest is unknown. Across this sample there are under 250,000 clones, with 65% to 90% seen only once. The ten top clones hold around a tenth of the sample. Input material: peripheral blood. These receptors came from a man between 45 and 60 years old with COVID-19, enrolled during active disease.

This chain links TRBV19 with TRBJ2-1, with 16 bases identical to TRBD2. Germline-derived CDR1 and CDR2 are LNHDA and SQIVND (reference sequence). Unmatched junction bases numbered 13, after V lost 8 bases and J lost 12 bases. This CDR3 is built from 16 residues. In DNA form, the CDR3 reads TGTGCCAGTGGCTTCGCCGGGACTAGCGGGAGGGGGAGGCAGTTCTTC. Translating it yields CASGFAGTSGRGRQFF.

Written as DNA, the CDR3 is TGCGCCAGCAGCTTGGCCGCAGGGCTCAACAATGAGCAGTTCTTC. This codes for CASSLAAGLNNEQFF. The J gene is TRBJ2-1, the V gene TRBV5-1; possible D gene TRBD1, 5 bases. From germline, CDR1 is SGHRS and CDR2 YFSETQ. The V gene lost 0 bases and the J gene lost 5 bases, with 12 bases spanning the gap. The CDR3 extends over 15 amino acids.

This sequence joins TRBV25-1 and TRBJ2-7; TRBD2 matches at 9 bases. The V segment lost 6 bases and the J segment 4 bases; nucleotides outside the gene matches: 4. The CDR3 sequence is 13 residues long. In germline, CDR1 is MGHDK, CDR2 SYGVNS. The CDR3 DNA sequence: TGTGCCAGCAGCCGCGGGGGGGGGTACGAGCAGTACTTC. Translated, it gives CASSRGGGYEQYF.

This chain uses TRBV5-4 with TRBJ1-3, with 9 bases fitting TRBD1. Germline loops: CDR1 SGHNT, CDR2 YYREEE (reference sequence). The J segment lost 4 bases and the V segment lost 3 bases, leaving 5 bases of the junction unmatched. This CDR3 is built from 15 residues. This chain's CDR3 is CASSSGQGPGNTIYF. The CDR3 region has the DNA TGTGCCAGCAGCTCGGGACAGGGCCCCGGAAACACCATATATTTT.

In this sample, this clone turned up once. The chain links TRBV19 to TRBJ2-7; a weak D match, TRBD1 (6 bases). The CDR3 is 12 residues long. Trimming removed 9 bases from V and 0 bases from J, with 9 bases in between. Germline V lookup: CDR1 LNHDA, CDR2 SQIVND (reference sequence). This CDR3 reads CASGQSSYEQYF. As DNA, the CDR3 is TGTGCCAGCGGACAGAGCTCCTACGAGCAGTACTTC.

This rearrangement joins TRBV2 to TRBJ2-7; 7 positions agree with TRBD1. CDR3 length equals 11 residues. Germline V gives CDR1 SNHLY, CDR2 FYNNEI. The J segment lost 11 bases and the V segment lost 5 bases, leaving 6 bases of the junction unmatched. The CDR3 protein is CASSYRGPEYF. The DNA for the CDR3 is TGTGCCAGCAGTTACAGGGGACCTGAGTACTTC.

This sequence joins TRBV20-1 and TRBJ2-2, with D possibly matching TRBD2 (5 bases). Germline assignment: CDR1 DFQATT and CDR2 SNEGSKA (reference sequence). This CDR3 has 15 amino acids. Trimming removed 3 bases at V and 7 bases at J, with 18 bases between. Here the CDR3 DNA reads TGCAGTGCTAGTGCCCAGACTACCTCTAACGGGGAGCTGTTTTTT. Its translation is CSASAQTTSNGELFF.

J is TRBJ1-1 and V is TRBV30; 8 nucleotides line up with TRBD1. V dropped 3 bases and J dropped 3; count of bases not matched to a gene: 12. CDR1 is GTSNPN and CDR2 is SVGIG in the germline V gene (reference sequence). The CDR3 length is 16 residues. As DNA, the CDR3 is TGTGCCTGGAGGTTACAGGGGGTAGGGTTATACACTGAAGCTTTCTTT. Protein: CAWRLQGVGLYTEAFF.

This clone was observed a single time. The V and J genes are TRBV18 and TRBJ2-4, with a weak D call TRBD1 (5 bases). The V and J ends lost 4 bases and 1 base respectively, with 5 bases between them. The CDR3 totals 13 residues. CDR1 and CDR2 from the germline V gene are KGHSH and LQKENI. CDR3 sequence: CASSQGAKNIQYF. DNA for the CDR3: TGTGCCAGCTCACAGGGGGCCAAAAACATTCAGTACTTC.

The chain is built from TRBV25-1 and TRBJ2-5; possible D gene TRBD2, 6 bases. Trimming cost V 3 bases and J 1 base, with 15 bases left between them. This CDR3 region has 16 residues. Germline V gene lookup returns CDR1 MGHDK and CDR2 SYGVNS. The CDR3 sequence is CASSDKSRGTQETQYF. The CDR3 DNA reads as TGTGCCAGCAGTGATAAATCTCGCGGGACCCAAGAGACCCAGTACTTC.

The chain is built from TRBV7-9 and TRBJ2-1; 15 bases are shared with TRBD2. The CDR3 extends over 19 amino acids. Germline trimming cut 4 bases from V and 0 bases from J; bases unmatched to any gene: 7. CDR1 is SEHNR, CDR2 FQNEAQ, per germline (reference sequence). The CDR3 loop is CASSSIGTSGRSSYNEQFF. CDR3 bases: TGTGCCAGCAGCTCCATCGGGACTAGCGGGAGGAGCTCCTACAATGAGCAGTTCTTC.

The chain combines TRBV5-8 with TRBJ2-7, with no clear D. Germline V gives CDR1 SGHTS, CDR2 YDEGEE. Trimming took 3 bases from V and 1 from J, leaving 5 bases between them. This CDR3 has 12 amino acids. The CDR3, as DNA: TGTGCCAGCAGCTATCAGTCCTACGAGCAGTACTTC. This sequence encodes CASSYQSYEQYF.

V gene TRBV5-1 combines with J gene TRBJ1-1; D unresolved. CDR1 and CDR2 from the germline V gene are SGHRS and YFSETQ. The CDR3 has 15 amino acids. V gave up 0 bases and J gave up 1 base, with 10 bases separating them. CDR3 protein: CASSLGPTPNTEAFF. As DNA, the CDR3 is TGCGCCAGCAGCTTGGGACCGACACCGAACACTGAAGCTTTCTTT.

This clone came up once. The same CDR3 can be traced to other DNA sequences in this sample. The chain links TRBV2 to TRBJ2-2, with 12 positions matching TRBD1. Trimming removed 7 bases from V and 5 bases from J; junction bases left unmatched: 23. Germline V gene data show CDR1 as SNHLY and CDR2 as FYNNEI. The CDR3 is 21 residues long. CDR3 sequence: CASIQDYPRAGQGARTGELFF. The CDR3 DNA reads TGTGCCAGCATTCAGGACTATCCCCGGGCGGGACAGGGGGCAAGGACCGGGGAGCTGTTTTTT.

The V and J genes are TRBV28 and TRBJ1-5; D gene unclear. The CDR3 is 13 amino acids. Germline assignment: CDR1 MDHEN and CDR2 SYDVKM. The ends were cut back, 6 bases at V and 9 bases at J, with 15 bases in the middle. The CDR3 coding sequence is TGTGCCAGCAGGCCCAAGAGGGAAATGCCCCAGCATTTT. Residues: CASRPKREMPQHF.

The chain joins TRBV7-9 to TRBJ2-7, with 8 bases lining up with TRBD2. Looked up from germline, CDR1 is SEHNR and CDR2 is FQNEAQ (reference sequence). Germline trimming cut 2 bases from V and 2 bases from J; bases unmatched to any gene: 2. This CDR3 is built from 14 residues. This CDR3 reads CASSLLAGAYEQYF. DNA of the CDR3: TGTGCCAGCAGCTTACTAGCGGGTGCCTACGAGCAGTACTTC.

The V call is TRBV29-1, the J call TRBJ2-5; maybe TRBD2 (6 bases). Germline V CDR1 and CDR2: SQVTM, ANQGSEA. The V gene lost 4 bases and the J gene lost 5 bases, with 14 bases spanning the gap. CDR3 length equals 13 residues. The CDR3, as DNA: TGCAGCGTTGCCGGGACTCCCGAGGAGACCCAGTACTTC. It specifies CSVAGTPEETQYF.

The J gene is TRBJ1-4, the V gene TRBV3-1 (or the pseudogene TRBV3-2); possibly TRBD1 for D (5 bases). The CDR3 loop spans 15 amino acids. Deletions cut 0 bases from V and 7 bases from J, with 12 bases between. Germline CDR1 LGHDT, CDR2 YNNKEL (reference sequence). The chain's CDR3 is CASSQDGQGFEKLFF. In DNA form, the CDR3 reads TGTGCCAGCAGCCAAGATGGGCAGGGCTTTGAAAAACTGTTTTTT.

The chain uses TRBV30 and TRBJ1-1; the D is unclear. The CDR3 has 12 amino acids. Germline-derived CDR1 and CDR2 are GTSNPN and SVGIG (reference sequence). V lost 4 bases and J lost 3, with 9 bases in between. The CDR3 spells CAWTQRDTEAFF. CDR3 bases: TGTGCCTGGACCCAGCGGGACACTGAAGCTTTCTTT.

The chain has TRBV15 and TRBJ1-1; D uncertain. There are 15 residues in the CDR3. Germline V gene sequence: CDR1 LNHNV, CDR2 YYDKDF (reference sequence). V shed 3 bases and J shed 4 bases, with 15 bases lying between them. The CDR3: CATSSVSGRGTEAFF. DNA for the CDR3: TGTGCCACCAGCAGCGTCAGCGGTAGAGGCACTGAAGCTTTCTTT.

The rearrangement links TRBV29-1 to TRBJ1-5; TRBD1 matches 9 bases. CDR3 length equals 13 residues. Germline V lookup: CDR1 SQVTM, CDR2 ANQGSEA. J lost 5 bases, V lost 6 bases, and 5 bases had no gene match. The CDR3 sequence: CSVGTGRDQPQHF. CDR3 sequence (DNA): TGCAGCGTGGGGACAGGGCGGGATCAGCCCCAGCATTTT.

The V call is TRBV7-6, the J call TRBJ2-7; the D gene is possibly TRBD1 (6 bases). This CDR3 has 14 residues. The V end lost 0 bases, the J end lost 3 bases, and 9 bases lay between the germline ends. Germline V gives CDR1 SGHVS, CDR2 FNYEAQ. CDR3 sequence reads: CASSLAFRGYEQYF. In nucleotides, the CDR3 is TGTGCCAGCAGCTTAGCGTTCAGGGGCTACGAGCAGTACTTC. The full variable domain, its missing parts supplied by reference TRBV7-6 and TRBJ2-7, is GAGVSQSPRYKVTKRGQDVALRCDPISGHVSLYWYRQALGQGPEFLTYFNYEAQQDKSGLPNDRFSAERPEGSISTLTIQRTEQRDSAMYRCASSLAFRGYEQYFGPGTRLTVT.

The count of this clone is one. The rearrangement links TRBV10-3 to TRBJ1-2; 8 bases are a match to TRBD1. Trimming took 8 bases from V and 8 from J; bases not matched to a gene: 4. Germline V gene sequence: CDR1 ENHRY, CDR2 SYGVKD. The CDR3 has 11 amino acids. CDR3 in DNA: TGTGCCATCGGGGACAGGAGCGGCTACACCTTC. It codes for CAIGDRSGYTF.

The J gene is TRBJ2-5, the V gene TRBV7-3; D not resolved. Trimming cost V 2 bases and J 1 base, with 5 bases left between them. The CDR3 totals 13 residues. From germline, CDR1 is SGHTA and CDR2 FQGTGA. In DNA form, the CDR3 reads TGTGCCAGCAGCTTAGTCAGCCAAGAGACCCAGTACTTC. Translating it yields CASSLVSQETQYF.

The J gene is TRBJ2-7, the V gene TRBV9, with 7 bases that match TRBD2. V trimming: 4 bases; J trimming: 3 bases; junction bases outside the gene matches: 10. Germline CDR1 SGDLS, CDR2 YYNGEE. The CDR3 sequence is 15 residues long. The CDR3 DNA reads TGTGCCAGCAGCCCCGAGCCGGCGGGGGTCTACGAGCAGTACTTC. This sequence encodes CASSPEPAGVYEQYF. Full variable domain (rest looked up from reference TRBV9 and TRBJ2-7): DSGVTQTPKHLITATGQRVTLRCSPRSGDLSVYWYQQSLDQGLQFLIQYYNGEERAKGNILERFSAQQFPDLHSELNLSSLELGDSALYFCASSPEPAGVYEQYFGPGTRLTVT.

J is TRBJ2-4 and V is TRBV30; D is possibly TRBD2 (7 bases). Deletions cut 2 bases from V and 0 bases from J, with 20 bases between. This CDR3 has 18 residues. Germline V gene lookup returns CDR1 GTSNPN and CDR2 SVGIG (reference sequence). The chain's CDR3 is CAWSPIKGGQLAKNIQYF. For the CDR3, the DNA is TGTGCCTGGAGTCCGATAAAGGGGGGGCAGCTAGCCAAAAACATTCAGTACTTC.

A note on this clone: The identical CDR3 is also encoded by other nucleotide sequences in the sample. This chain joins TRBV5-1 and TRBJ1-1; the match to TRBD1 covers 9 bases. Germline loops: CDR1 SGHRS, CDR2 YFSETQ. V trimming: 4 bases; J trimming: 1 base; junction bases outside the gene matches: 2. The CDR3 has 14 amino acids. CDR3 protein: CASSRGQGNTEAFF. Here the CDR3 DNA reads TGCGCCAGCAGCCGGGGACAGGGGAACACTGAAGCTTTCTTT.

This chain joins TRBV5-6 and TRBJ2-3, with TRBD2 matching 9 bases. This CDR3 comprises 18 residues. Germline values: CDR1 SGHDT, CDR2 YYEEEE. After removal of 3 bases from V and 9 bases from J, the junction contained 20 bases not matched to a gene. CDR3 DNA sequence: TGTGCCAGCAGCTACTGGACTCTAGCGGGGCTCGGGGGGATGACGCAGTATTTT. Its protein is CASSYWTLAGLGGMTQYF.